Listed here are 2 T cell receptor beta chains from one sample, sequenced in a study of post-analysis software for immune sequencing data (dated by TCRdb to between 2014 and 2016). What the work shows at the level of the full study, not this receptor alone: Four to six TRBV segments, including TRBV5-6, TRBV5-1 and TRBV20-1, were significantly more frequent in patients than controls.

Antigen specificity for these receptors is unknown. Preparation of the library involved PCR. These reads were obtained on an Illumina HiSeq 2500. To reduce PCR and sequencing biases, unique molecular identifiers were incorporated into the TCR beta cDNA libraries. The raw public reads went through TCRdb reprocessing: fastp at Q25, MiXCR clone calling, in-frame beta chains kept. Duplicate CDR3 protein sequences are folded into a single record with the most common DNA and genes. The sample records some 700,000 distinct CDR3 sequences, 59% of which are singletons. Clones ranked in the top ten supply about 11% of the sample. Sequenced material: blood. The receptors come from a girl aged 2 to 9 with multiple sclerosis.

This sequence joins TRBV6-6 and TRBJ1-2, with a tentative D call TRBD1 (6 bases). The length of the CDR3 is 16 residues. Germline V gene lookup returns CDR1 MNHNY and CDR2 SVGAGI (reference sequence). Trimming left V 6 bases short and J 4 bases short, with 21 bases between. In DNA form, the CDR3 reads TGTGCCAGCAGGCCCCGGGTGGGGAGCAGGGGCTATGGCTACACCTTC. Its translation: CASRPRVGSRGYGYTF.

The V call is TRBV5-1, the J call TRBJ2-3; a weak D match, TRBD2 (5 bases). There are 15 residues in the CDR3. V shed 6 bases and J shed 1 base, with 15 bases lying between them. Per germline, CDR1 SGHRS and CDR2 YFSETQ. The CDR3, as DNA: TGCGCCAGCAAGGAGACATTCGGGGGCACAGATACGCAGTATTTT. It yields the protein CASKETFGGTDTQYF.